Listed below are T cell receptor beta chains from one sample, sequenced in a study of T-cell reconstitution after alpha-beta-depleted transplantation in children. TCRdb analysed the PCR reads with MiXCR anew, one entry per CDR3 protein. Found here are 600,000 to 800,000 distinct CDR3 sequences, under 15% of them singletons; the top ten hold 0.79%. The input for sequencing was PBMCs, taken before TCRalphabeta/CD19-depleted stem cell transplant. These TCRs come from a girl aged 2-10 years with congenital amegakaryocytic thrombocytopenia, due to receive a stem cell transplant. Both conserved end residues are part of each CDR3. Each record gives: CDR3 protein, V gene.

CDR3: CASQGAETQYF
V: TRBV12-3/TRBV12-4

CDR3: CASSVGLAGLMRLDEQFF
V: TRBV9

CDR3: CASRDGKNIQYF
V: TRBV27

CDR3: CASSQGPSGAYEQYF
V: TRBV3-1

CDR3: CASSQVYLAGVYNEQFF
V: TRBV4-1

CDR3: CASTLVAGVGTDTQYF
V: TRBV27

CDR3: CASSLMGQGTSYTF
V: TRBV7-2

CDR3: CASSLGSSSFNEQFF
V: TRBV12-3/TRBV12-4

CDR3: CSATPGLAGGREQFF
V: TRBV20-1

CDR3: CSVVLGQGARETQYF
V: TRBV29-1

CDR3: CASSFSTGGRAFF
V: TRBV7-2

CDR3: CASSVEGVTSPLHF
V: TRBV9

CDR3: CASSPPRRLAGELFF
V: TRBV28

CDR3: CASSSTWETQYF
V: TRBV7-2

CDR3: CASSLGGIAEQFF
V: TRBV5-6

CDR3: CASSRGGGLANEQYF
V: TRBV3-1

CDR3: CSVDLTLVDTDTQYF
V: TRBV29-1

CDR3: CASSYNRFSNQPQHF
V: TRBV6-5

CDR3: CSASKSGYTEAFF
V: TRBV20-1

CDR3: CSAREGRVGGNEQFF
V: TRBV20-1

CDR3: CASSTDSQGPSTDTQYF
V: TRBV9

CDR3: CASSKGLVPDEQFF
V: TRBV27

CDR3: CAISEPEFSRGAFF
V: TRBV10-3